This TCR beta chain is from a study of CD8+CD57+ T cells in acquired aplastic anemia. Across the whole study: Quantities of DNA derived from sorted CD4+ and CD8+ cells averaged 3.2 ug.

Findings of the study overall: The study found no significant CD8+ Simpson's diversity difference between patients and controls.

Genomic DNA provided the template from which TCR beta VDJ and CDR3 profiles were obtained. MiXCR was run by TCRdb on the reads, yielding one entry per CDR3 protein. The sample gives 150,000 to 200,000 distinct CDR3 sequences, about 60% of which show up once; about 50% is in the top ten. This clonotype has only one observation. No antigen is known for it. The sample taken for sequencing was sorted CD4+, CD8+, or CD8+CD57+ T cells (not recorded which) from PBMCs. This receptor was obtained from a human donor in good health.

This CDR3 reads CSAGAGNNEQFF. In nucleotides, the CDR3 is TGCAGTGCTGGAGCGGGAAACAATGAGCAGTTCTTC. The chain uses TRBV20-1 and TRBJ2-1, with 7 nucleotides matching TRBD2. The CDR3 is 12 amino acids. Germline trimming cut 5 bases from V and 5 bases from J; bases unmatched to any gene: 3. The germline V gene has CDR1 DFQATT and CDR2 SNEGSKA (reference sequence).